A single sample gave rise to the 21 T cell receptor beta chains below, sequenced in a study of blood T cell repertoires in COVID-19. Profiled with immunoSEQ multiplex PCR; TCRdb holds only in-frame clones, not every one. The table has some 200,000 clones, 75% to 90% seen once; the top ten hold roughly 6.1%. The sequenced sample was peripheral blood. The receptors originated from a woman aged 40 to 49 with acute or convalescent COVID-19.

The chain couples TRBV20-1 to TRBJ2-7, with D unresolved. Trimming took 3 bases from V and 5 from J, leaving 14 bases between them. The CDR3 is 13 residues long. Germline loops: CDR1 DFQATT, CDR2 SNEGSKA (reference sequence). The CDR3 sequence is CSASPVIVDEQYF. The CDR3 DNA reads TGCAGTGCTAGTCCAGTGATTGTCGACGAGCAGTACTTC.

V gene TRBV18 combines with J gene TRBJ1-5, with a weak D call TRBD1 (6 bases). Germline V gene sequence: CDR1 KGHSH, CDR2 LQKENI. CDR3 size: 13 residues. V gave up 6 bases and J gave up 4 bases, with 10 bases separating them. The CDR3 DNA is TGTGCCAGCTCCGTCAGGGGAAATCAGCCCCAGCATTTT. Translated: CASSVRGNQPQHF.

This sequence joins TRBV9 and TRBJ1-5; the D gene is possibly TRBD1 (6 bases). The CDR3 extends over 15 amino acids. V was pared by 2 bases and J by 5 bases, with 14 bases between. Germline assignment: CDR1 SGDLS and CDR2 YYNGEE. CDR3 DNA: TGTGCCAGCAGCGTTACAACAGGGCCCGATCAGCCCCAGCATTTT. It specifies CASSVTTGPDQPQHF. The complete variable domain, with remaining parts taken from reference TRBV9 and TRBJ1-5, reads DSGVTQTPKHLITATGQRVTLRCSPRSGDLSVYWYQQSLDQGLQFLIQYYNGEERAKGNILERFSAQQFPDLHSELNLSSLELGDSALYFCASSVTTGPDQPQHFGDGTRLSIL.

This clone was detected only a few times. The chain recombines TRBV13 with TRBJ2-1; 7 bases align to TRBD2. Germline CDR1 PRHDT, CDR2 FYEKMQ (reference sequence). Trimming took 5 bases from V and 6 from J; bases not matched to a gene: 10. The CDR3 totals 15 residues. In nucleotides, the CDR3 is TGTGCCAGCAGCCAAGCTGGGGAGGGTTCCAATGAGCAGTTCTTC. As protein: CASSQAGEGSNEQFF.

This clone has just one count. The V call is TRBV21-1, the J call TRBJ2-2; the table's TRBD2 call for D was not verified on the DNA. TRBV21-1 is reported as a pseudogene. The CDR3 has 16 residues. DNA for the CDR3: TGTGCCAGCAGCAACTCCCCTGAGGCGGACACCGGGGAGCTGTTTTTT. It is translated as CASSNSPEADTGELFF.

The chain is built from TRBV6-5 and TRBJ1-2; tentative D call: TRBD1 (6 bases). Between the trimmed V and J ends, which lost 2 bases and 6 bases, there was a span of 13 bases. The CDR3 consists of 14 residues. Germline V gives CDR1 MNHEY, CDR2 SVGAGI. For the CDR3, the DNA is TGTGCCAGCAGTTACACAGGGAACCTCGATGGCTACACCTTC. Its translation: CASSYTGNLDGYTF.

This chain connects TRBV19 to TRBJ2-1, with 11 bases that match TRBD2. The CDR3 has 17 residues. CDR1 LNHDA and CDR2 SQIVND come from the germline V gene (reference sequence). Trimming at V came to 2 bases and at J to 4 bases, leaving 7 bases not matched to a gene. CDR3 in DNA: TGTGCCAGTAGTATACTCGTAGCGGGAGGGCCATACAATGAGCAGTTCTTC. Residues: CASSILVAGGPYNEQFF. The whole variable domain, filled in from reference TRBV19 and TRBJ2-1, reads DGGITQSPKYLFRKEGQNVTLSCEQNLNHDAMYWYRQDPGQGLRLIYYSQIVNDFQKGDIAEGYSVSREKKESFPLTVTSAQKNPTAFYLCASSILVAGGPYNEQFFGPGTRLTVL.

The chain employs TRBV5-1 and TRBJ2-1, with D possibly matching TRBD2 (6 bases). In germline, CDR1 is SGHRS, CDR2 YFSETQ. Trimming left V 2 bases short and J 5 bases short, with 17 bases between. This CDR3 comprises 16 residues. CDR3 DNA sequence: TGCGCCAGCAGCTTAGAGTCGCGGCGGGGTCACAATGAGCAGTTCTTC. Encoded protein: CASSLESRRGHNEQFF.

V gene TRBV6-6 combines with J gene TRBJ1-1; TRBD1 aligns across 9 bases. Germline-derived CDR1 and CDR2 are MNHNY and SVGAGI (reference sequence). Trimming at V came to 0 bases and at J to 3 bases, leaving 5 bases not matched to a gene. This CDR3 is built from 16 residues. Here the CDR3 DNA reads TGTGCCAGCAGTTACTCTGGGACAGGGCTGGACACTGAAGCTTTCTTT. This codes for CASSYSGTGLDTEAFF.

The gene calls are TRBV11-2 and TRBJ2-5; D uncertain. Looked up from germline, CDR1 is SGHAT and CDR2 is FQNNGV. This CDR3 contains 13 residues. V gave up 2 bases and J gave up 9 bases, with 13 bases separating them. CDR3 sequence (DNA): TGTGCCAGCAGCTTAATGGTCCGTGAGGCCCAGTACTTC. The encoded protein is CASSLMVREAQYF.

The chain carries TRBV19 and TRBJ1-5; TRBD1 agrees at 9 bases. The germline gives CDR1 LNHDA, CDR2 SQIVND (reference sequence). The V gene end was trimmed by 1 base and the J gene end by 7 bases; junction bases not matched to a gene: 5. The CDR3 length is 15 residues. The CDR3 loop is CASSIGQGGRQPQHF. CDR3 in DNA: TGTGCCAGTAGTATAGGACAGGGGGGACGACAGCCCCAGCATTTT.

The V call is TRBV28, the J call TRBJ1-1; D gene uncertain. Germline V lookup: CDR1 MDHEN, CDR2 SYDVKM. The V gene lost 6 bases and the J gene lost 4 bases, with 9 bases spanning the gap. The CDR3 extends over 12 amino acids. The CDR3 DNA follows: TGTGCCAGCAGGAGAACGGGCACTGAAGCTTTCTTT. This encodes CASRRTGTEAFF.

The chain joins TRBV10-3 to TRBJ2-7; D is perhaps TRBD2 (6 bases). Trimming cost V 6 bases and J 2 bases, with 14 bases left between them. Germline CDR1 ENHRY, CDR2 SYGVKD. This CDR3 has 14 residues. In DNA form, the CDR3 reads TGTGCCATCAGGACCGGGACTGCGACCTACGAGCAGTACTTC. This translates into CAIRTGTATYEQYF.

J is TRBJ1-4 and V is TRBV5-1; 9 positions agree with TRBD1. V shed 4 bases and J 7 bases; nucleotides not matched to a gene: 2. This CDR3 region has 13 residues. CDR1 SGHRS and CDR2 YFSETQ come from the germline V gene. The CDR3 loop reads CASSPGQGEKLFF. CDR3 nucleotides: TGCGCCAGCAGCCCGGGACAGGGTGAAAAACTGTTTTTT.

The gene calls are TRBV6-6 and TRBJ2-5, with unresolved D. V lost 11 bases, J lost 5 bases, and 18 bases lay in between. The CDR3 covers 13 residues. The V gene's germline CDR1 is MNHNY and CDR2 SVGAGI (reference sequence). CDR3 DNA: TGTGCCTCATCCGGTTATCAGGCGGAGACCCAGTACTTC. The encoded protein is CASSGYQAETQYF.

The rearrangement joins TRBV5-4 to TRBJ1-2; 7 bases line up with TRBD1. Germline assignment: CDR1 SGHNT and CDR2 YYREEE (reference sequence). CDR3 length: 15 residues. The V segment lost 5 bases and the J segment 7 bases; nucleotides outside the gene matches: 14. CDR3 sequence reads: CASRRTTGTDRGYTF. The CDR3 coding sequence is TGTGCCAGCAGGAGGACGACCGGGACAGATCGTGGCTACACCTTC.

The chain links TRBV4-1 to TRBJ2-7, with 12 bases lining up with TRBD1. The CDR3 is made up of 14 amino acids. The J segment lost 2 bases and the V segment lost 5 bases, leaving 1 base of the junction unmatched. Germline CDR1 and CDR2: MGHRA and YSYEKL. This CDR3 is CASSRDRGPYEQYF. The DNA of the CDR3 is TGCGCCAGCAGCAGGGACAGGGGGCCCTACGAGCAGTACTTC.

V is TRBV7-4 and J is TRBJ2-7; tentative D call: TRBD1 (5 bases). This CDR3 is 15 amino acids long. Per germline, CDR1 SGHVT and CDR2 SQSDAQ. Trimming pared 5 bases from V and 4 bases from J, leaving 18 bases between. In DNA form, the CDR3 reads TGTGCCAGCAGCGTCCAGGGCCCCCTTCCTTACGAGCAGTACTTC. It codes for CASSVQGPLPYEQYF.

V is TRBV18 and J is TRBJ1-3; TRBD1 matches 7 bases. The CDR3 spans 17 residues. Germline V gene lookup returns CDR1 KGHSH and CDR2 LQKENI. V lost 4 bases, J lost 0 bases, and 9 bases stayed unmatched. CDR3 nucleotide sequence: TGTGCCAGCTCACACCCGAAGGGGGCGAGCTCTGGAAACACCATATATTTT. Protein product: CASSHPKGASSGNTIYF.

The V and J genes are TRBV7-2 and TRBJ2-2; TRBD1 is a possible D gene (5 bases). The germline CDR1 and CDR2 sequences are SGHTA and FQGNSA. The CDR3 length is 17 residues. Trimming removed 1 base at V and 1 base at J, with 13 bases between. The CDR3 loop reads CASSLGPRQGNTGELFF. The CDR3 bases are TGTGCCAGCAGCTTAGGCCCACGGCAGGGGAACACCGGGGAGCTGTTTTTT.

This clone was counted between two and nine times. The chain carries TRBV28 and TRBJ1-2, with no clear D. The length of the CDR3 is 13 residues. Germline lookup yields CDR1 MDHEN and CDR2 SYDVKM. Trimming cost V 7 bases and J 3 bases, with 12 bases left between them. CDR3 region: CASNGGNHYGYTF. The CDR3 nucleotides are TGTGCCAGCAATGGAGGGAACCACTATGGCTACACCTTC.